This T cell receptor beta chain came from a study of blood T cell repertoires in COVID-19. Study summary: T cells, B-cell-depleted T cells, or PBMCs provided the cDNA or gDNA that served as material.

Original data processing: Using reference gene primer amplification, nucleated cell counts were estimated. Generated by immunoSEQ multiplex PCR, the TCRdb table keeps only in-frame clones and is missing some. V, J and clone size reflect that table, while D and trimming were determined from the DNA. The sample includes fewer than 150,000 clones, around 85% seen only once; the top ten take less than 20%. This CDR3 is 16 amino acids long. V shed 1 base and J shed 8 bases, with 20 bases lying between them. CDR1 is LGHDT and CDR2 is YNNKEL in the germline V gene (reference sequence). The sequence came from a woman in her 50s with acute or convalescent COVID-19. This chain joins TRBV3-1 (or the pseudogene TRBV3-2) and TRBJ1-2; D may be TRBD1 (6 bases). Sequences were obtained from peripheral blood. The CDR3 region is CASSQAHPPRGKGYTF. CDR3 nucleotides: TGTGCCAGCAGCCAAGCCCACCCTCCTAGGGGGAAGGGCTACACCTTC.